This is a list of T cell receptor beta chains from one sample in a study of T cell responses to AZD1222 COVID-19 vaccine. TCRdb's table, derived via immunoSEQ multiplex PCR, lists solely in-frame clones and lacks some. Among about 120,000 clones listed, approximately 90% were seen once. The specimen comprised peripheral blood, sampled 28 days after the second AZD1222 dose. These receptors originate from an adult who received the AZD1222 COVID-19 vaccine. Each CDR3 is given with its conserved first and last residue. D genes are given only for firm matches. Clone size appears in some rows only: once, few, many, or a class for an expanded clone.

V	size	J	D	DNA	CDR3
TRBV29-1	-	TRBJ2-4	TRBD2	TGCAGCGTTCATCTGGCGGGGGTGGGCCTTCGGGCCAAAAACATTCAGTACTTC	CSVHLAGVGLRAKNIQYF
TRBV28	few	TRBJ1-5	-	TGTGCCAGCAGCAGGAATGGGGGCTCTCAGCCCCAGCATTTT	CASSRNGGSQPQHF
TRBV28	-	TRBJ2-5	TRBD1	TGTGCCAGCAGTTTAAGGATGGGCAGGGGGAGAGAGACCCAGTACTTC	CASSLRMGRGRETQYF
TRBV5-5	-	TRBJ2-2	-	TGTGCCAGCAGCTCTGTGCAAGGGGAGCGCACCGGGGAGCTGTTTTTT	CASSSVQGERTGELFF
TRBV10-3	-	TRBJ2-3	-	TGTGCCATCAGTGAGGTCACTAGCAGCACAGATACGCAGTATTTT	CAISEVTSSTDTQYF
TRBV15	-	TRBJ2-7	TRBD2	TGTGCCACCAGCAGAGCGCTAGCGGGAGGGACCTACGAGCAGTACTTC	CATSRALAGGTYEQYF
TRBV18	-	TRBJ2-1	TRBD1	TGTGCCAGCTCGTCTGACAGGGAGAGAAATTACAATGAGCAGTTCTTC	CASSSDRERNYNEQFF
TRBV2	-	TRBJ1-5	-	TGTGCCAGCAGTGACAAGTATAGCAATCAGCCCCAGCATTTT	CASSDKYSNQPQHF
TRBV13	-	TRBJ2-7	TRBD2	TGTGCCAGCAGCGGGACTCTTAGCGGGACCGGGAACGAGCAGTACTTC	CASSGTLSGTGNEQYF
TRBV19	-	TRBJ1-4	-	TGTGCCAGTAGTTCGGGGATTCGAGAAAAACTGTTTTTT	CASSSGIREKLFF
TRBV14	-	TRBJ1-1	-	TGTGCCAGCAGCCAAGAAGGGTTCGACACTGAAGCTTTCTTT	CASSQEGFDTEAFF
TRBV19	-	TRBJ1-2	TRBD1	TGTGCCAGTAGTCGACAGGGGACCTATGGCTACACCTTC	CASSRQGTYGYTF
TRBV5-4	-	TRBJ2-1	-	TGTGCCAGCAGCTTTCTTTCTAGCTTCAATGAGCAGTTCTTC	CASSFLSSFNEQFF
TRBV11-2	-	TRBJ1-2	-	TGTGCCAGCAGTGGAGACAGCCGGAGCTATGGCTACACCTTC	CASSGDSRSYGYTF
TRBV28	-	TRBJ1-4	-	TGTGCCAGCAGTTTTTGGGGGATCAATGAAAAACTGTTTTTT	CASSFWGINEKLFF
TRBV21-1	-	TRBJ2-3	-	TGTGCCAGGGGACAGGGGAGAACAGATACGCAGTATTTT	CARGQGRTDTQYF
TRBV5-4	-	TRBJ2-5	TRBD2	TGTGCCAGCAGCAGCGGGACTAGCGGGGTAGGAGAGACCCAGTACTTC	CASSSGTSGVGETQYF
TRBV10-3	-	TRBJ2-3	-	TGTGCCATCAGTGAGTCGGGGACCAAGCGGACAGATACGCAGTATTTT	CAISESGTKRTDTQYF
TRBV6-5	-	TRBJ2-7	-	TGTGCCAGCAGCCGGGCCTTCGGTACCTACGAGCAGTACTTC	CASSRAFGTYEQYF
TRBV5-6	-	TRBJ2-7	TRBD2	TGTGCCAGCAGCTTGGTAGGTAGCGGGACTTTCTACGAGCAGTACTTC	CASSLVGSGTFYEQYF
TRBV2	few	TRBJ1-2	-	TGTGCCAGCAGTGAGGGACCGCGCTATGGCTACACCTTC	CASSEGPRYGYTF
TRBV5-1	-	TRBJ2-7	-	TGCGCCAGCAGCCTGGCCGGGATCCTCTACGAGCAGTACTTC	CASSLAGILYEQYF
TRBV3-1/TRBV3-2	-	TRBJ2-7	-	TGTGCCAGCAGCCAATCTCTGGGGCCATCGACGGCCGAGCAGTACTTC	CASSQSLGPSTAEQYF
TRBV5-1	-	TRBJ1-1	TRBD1	TGCGCCAGCAGCTTGGGAACGGACAGGGGTTACACTGAAGCTTTCTTT	CASSLGTDRGYTEAFF
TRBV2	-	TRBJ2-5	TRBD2	TGTGCCAGCAGTGAGGGACTAAAAGAGACCCAGTACTTC	CASSEGLKETQYF
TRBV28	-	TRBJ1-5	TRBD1	TGTGCCAGCAGTTTATGGGGGACAGGGATTAATCAGCCCCAGCATTTT	CASSLWGTGINQPQHF
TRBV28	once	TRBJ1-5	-	TGTGCCAGCAGGGACGGTAGCAATCAGCCCCAGCATTTT	CASRDGSNQPQHF
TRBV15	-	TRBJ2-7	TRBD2	TGTGCCACCAGCAGAACCCCGGGGGGAGAAAACGAATACTTC	CATSRTPGGENEYF
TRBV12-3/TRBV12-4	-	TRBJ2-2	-	TGTGCCAGCACCAACCGAAGGGAGCTGTTTTTT	CASTNRRELFF
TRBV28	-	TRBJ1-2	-	TGTGCCAGCAGTCCAACCCCTGAAGCTAACTATGGCTACACCTTC	CASSPTPEANYGYTF
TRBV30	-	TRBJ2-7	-	TGTGCCTGGAGTGTAGGGTCAGGGGGGGACGAGCAGTACTTC	CAWSVGSGGDEQYF
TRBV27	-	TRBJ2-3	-	TGTGCCAGCAGTTCGCCTAGGGGGGGAGGGGCGGATACGCAGTATTTT	CASSSPRGGGADTQYF
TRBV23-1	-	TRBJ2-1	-	TGCGCCAGCAGTCATTCTAAGGGTTCCGAGTTCTTC	CASSHSKGSEFF
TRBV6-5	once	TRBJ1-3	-	TGTGCCAGCAGTTCCCTTGGGGGACCTGGAAACACCATATATTTT	CASSSLGGPGNTIYF
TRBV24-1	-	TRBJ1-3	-	TGTGCCACCAGTGATCGGGACCCAAGCTCTGGAAACACCATATATTTT	CATSDRDPSSGNTIYF
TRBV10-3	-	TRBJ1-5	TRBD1	TGTGCCATCAGTGTCGGACAGGGGGGCAATCAGCCCCAGCATTTT	CAISVGQGGNQPQHF
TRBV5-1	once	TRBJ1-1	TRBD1	TGCGCCAGCAGCTCGGGACAGTGGAACACTGAAGCTTTCTTT	CASSSGQWNTEAFF
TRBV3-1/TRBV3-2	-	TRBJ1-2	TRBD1	TGTGCCAGCAGTCTCAGACAGGGCTGGAGCTACACCTTC	CASSLRQGWSYTF
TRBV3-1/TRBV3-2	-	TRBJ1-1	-	TGTGCCAGCAGCCAGGGGGCCTGGGGAGCTTTCTTT	CASSQGAWGAFF
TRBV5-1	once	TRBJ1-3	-	TGCGCCAGCAGCTTGGGACAGACCTACTCTGGAAACACCATATATTTT	CASSLGQTYSGNTIYF
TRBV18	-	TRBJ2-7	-	TGTGCCAGCTCACCACCCGGTAGCGGTAGCTCCTACGAGCAGTACTTC	CASSPPGSGSSYEQYF
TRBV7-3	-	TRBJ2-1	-	TGTGCCAGCAGCCACGGGGCTAGCTCTGAGCAGTTCTTC	CASSHGASSEQFF
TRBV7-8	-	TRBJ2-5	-	TGTGCCAGCAGCTTCCGGCTCCCAGAGACCCAGTACTTC	CASSFRLPETQYF
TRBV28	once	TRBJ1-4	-	TGTGCCAGCAGTTCATACGAAAAACTGTTTTTT	CASSSYEKLFF
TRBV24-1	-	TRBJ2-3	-	TGTGCCACCAGTTCCTCCCGGGACTCACTCGATACGCAGTATTTT	CATSSSRDSLDTQYF
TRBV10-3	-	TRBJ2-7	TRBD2	TGTGCCATCAGTGGGCTAGCGGGAGTCCAGAGCTCCTACGAGCAGTACTTC	CAISGLAGVQSSYEQYF
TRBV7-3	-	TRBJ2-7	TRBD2	TGTGCCCCAGCGGGAGGAACCCCCTACGAGCAGTACTTC	CAPAGGTPYEQYF
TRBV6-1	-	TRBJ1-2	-	TGTGCCAGCAGTGAACTGGGGACCTATGGCTACACCTTC	CASSELGTYGYTF
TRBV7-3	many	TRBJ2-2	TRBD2	TGTGCCAGCAGCTTTTCCGGACCGCGGACTAGCGGAAACACCGGGGAGCTGTTTTTT	CASSFSGPRTSGNTGELFF
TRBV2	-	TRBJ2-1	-	TGTGCCAGCAGACTTGACAGGGAGGAAAATGAGCAGTTCTTC	CASRLDREENEQFF
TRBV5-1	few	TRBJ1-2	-	TGCGCCAGCAGCCCCGGGCCGAACTATGGCTACACCTTC	CASSPGPNYGYTF
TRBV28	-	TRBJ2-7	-	TGTGCCAGCAGCCCGGGCTACGAACGCGAGCAGTACTTC	CASSPGYEREQYF
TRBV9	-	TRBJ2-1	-	TGTGCCAGCAGCGGTAACGTCAAGAATGAGCAGTTCTTC	CASSGNVKNEQFF
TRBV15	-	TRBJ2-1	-	TGTGCCACCTCCAGGCAATACAATGAGCAGTTCTTC	CATSRQYNEQFF
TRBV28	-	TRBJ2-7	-	TGTGCCAGCAGTCCAACCATAGTTTACGAGCAGTACTTC	CASSPTIVYEQYF
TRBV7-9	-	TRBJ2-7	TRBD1	TGTGCCAGCAGCTTTGGGACAGTCTCCTACGAGCAGTACTTC	CASSFGTVSYEQYF
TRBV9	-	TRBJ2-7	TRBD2	TGTGCCAGCAGCGTAGTCCCTAGCGGGAAGCTGGGCGAGCAGTACTTC	CASSVVPSGKLGEQYF
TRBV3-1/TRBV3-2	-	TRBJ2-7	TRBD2	TGTGCCAGCAGCCAAGATGAGGGACTAGGGAGTCGCTACGAGCAGTACTTC	CASSQDEGLGSRYEQYF